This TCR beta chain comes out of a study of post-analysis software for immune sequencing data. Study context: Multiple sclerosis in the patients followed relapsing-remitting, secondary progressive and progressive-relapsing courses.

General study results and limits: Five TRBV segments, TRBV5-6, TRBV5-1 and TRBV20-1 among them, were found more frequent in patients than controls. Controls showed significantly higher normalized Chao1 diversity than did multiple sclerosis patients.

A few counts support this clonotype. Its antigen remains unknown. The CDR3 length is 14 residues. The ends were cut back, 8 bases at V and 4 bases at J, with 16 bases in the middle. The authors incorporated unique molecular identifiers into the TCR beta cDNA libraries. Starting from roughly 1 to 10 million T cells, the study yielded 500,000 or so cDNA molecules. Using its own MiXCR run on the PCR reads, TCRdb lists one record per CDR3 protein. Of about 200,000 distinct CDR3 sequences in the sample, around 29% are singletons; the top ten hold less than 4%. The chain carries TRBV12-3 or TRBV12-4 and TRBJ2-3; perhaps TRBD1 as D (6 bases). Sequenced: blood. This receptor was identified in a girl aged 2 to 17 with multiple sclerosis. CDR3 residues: CASRLRRGPDTQYF. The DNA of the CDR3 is TGTGCCAGCCGTCTGCGCAGGGGACCAGATACGCAGTATTTT.